Each of the 31 T cell receptor beta chains below was sequenced from the same sample in a study of blood T cell repertoires in COVID-19. Measured with immunoSEQ multiplex PCR; TCRdb has only the in-frame clones, and not every one. Altogether 200,000 to 250,000 clones are present, under 85% being singletons, with the ten largest covering about 2%. The sequenced material came from PBMCs or T cells enriched from blood (not recorded which). The receptors come from a man in his 60s who had recovered from COVID-19.

V is TRBV9 and J is TRBJ1-1, with D unresolved. Germline V lookup: CDR1 SGDLS, CDR2 YYNGEE. Trimming cost V 0 bases and J 4 bases, with 10 bases left between them. The CDR3 consists of 14 residues. The DNA for the CDR3 is TGTGCCAGCAGCGTAGATCCAGGTGGCACTGAAGCTTTCTTT. Protein sequence: CASSVDPGGTEAFF.

The CDR3 nucleotides read TGTGCCAGCAGCGTAGAGGGACTAGCGGGGGGATACAATGAGCAGTTCTTC. It codes for CASSVEGLAGGYNEQFF. The chain has TRBV9 and TRBJ2-1, with TRBD2 matching over 15 bases. In germline, CDR1 is SGDLS, CDR2 YYNGEE. J lost 4 bases, V lost 0 bases, and 2 bases had no gene match. The CDR3 runs 17 residues.

This clone was seen only once. CDR3 bases: TGTGCCTGGAGTCTCGGGACAGGGGTCGTAAGCTACACCTTC. It encodes CAWSLGTGVVSYTF. The rearrangement uses TRBV30 and TRBJ1-2; 10 bases line up with TRBD1. This CDR3 region has 14 residues. Germline loops: CDR1 GTSNPN, CDR2 SVGIG (reference sequence). The V segment lost 2 bases and the J segment 9 bases; nucleotides outside the gene matches: 9.

V gene TRBV4-2 combines with J gene TRBJ2-1; TRBD2 matches 12 bases. This CDR3 comprises 15 residues. Germline values: CDR1 LGHNA, CDR2 YNFKEQ. V lost 5 bases to trimming and J lost 9 bases; unmatched junction nucleotides: 8. CDR3 amino acids: CASSNLAGGRGEQFF. The DNA of the CDR3 is TGTGCCAGCAGCAACCTAGCGGGGGGGCGGGGTGAGCAGTTCTTC.

The chain links TRBV27 to TRBJ2-7, with a possible D match to TRBD1 (6 bases). The V gene lost 2 bases and the J gene lost 3 bases, with 11 bases spanning the gap. The germline gives CDR1 MNHEY, CDR2 SMNVEV (reference sequence). This CDR3 is built from 14 residues. CDR3 bases: TGTGCCAGCAGTTTAGGGGGCAGGATCTACGAGCAGTACTTC. Its translation: CASSLGGRIYEQYF.

V and J are TRBV5-1 and TRBJ1-1, with 7 bases fitting TRBD1. The CDR3 is made up of 14 amino acids. After removal of 4 bases from V and 3 bases from J, the junction contained 6 bases not matched to a gene. CDR1 is SGHRS, CDR2 YFSETQ, per germline. CDR3 in DNA: TGCGCCAGCAGCCCCGACAGGGCGTACACTGAAGCTTTCTTT. The encoded protein is CASSPDRAYTEAFF.

The count of this clone is one. The rearrangement joins TRBV15 to TRBJ2-3; 7 bases align to TRBD1. Per germline, CDR1 LNHNV and CDR2 YYDKDF (reference sequence). Losses at the gene ends were 2 bases for V and 5 bases for J; bases not matched to a gene: 7. The CDR3 is 15 amino acids. In DNA form, the CDR3 reads TGTGCCACCAGCAGATTGGGACAGAGGATAGATACGCAGTATTTT. Its translation is CATSRLGQRIDTQYF.

There are a few counts of this clone. This sequence joins TRBV4-2 and TRBJ1-2, with D hard to call. Trimming took off 0 bases at V and 4 bases at J, with 12 bases between the two ends. CDR1 is LGHNA, CDR2 YNFKEQ, per germline. The CDR3 consists of 15 residues. The CDR3 coding sequence is TGTGCCAGCAGCCAAGAGCCTGATAAACTCTATGGCTACACCTTC. Protein: CASSQEPDKLYGYTF.

This clone was detected once. V usage is TRBV7-2 and J usage is TRBJ1-2, with no clear D. V lost 1 base and J lost 2, with 8 bases in between. The V gene's germline CDR1 is SGHTA and CDR2 FQGNSA. There are 14 residues in the CDR3. Here the CDR3 DNA reads TGTGCCAGCAGCTTAGTGGCTCGCAACTATGGCTACACCTTC. Amino acids: CASSLVARNYGYTF.

V is TRBV7-8 and J is TRBJ2-7; D uncertain. V was shortened by 4 bases and J by 0 bases, with 10 bases between the two germline ends. Germline loops: CDR1 SGHVS, CDR2 FQNEAQ. The CDR3 spans 14 residues. The chain's CDR3 is CASSSTESSYEQYF. As DNA, the CDR3 is TGTGCCAGCAGCTCAACCGAGAGCTCCTACGAGCAGTACTTC.

This clone appeared a single time. The rearrangement links TRBV6-5 to TRBJ2-2; the match to TRBD1 covers 7 bases. The CDR3 has 15 amino acids. Germline V gives CDR1 MNHEY, CDR2 SVGAGI. Trimming at V came to 0 bases and at J to 5 bases, leaving 3 bases not matched to a gene. CDR3 region: CASSYSKGATGELFF. CDR3 in DNA: TGTGCCAGCAGTTACTCGAAGGGGGCGACCGGGGAGCTGTTTTTT.

The chain recombines TRBV7-2 with TRBJ1-5, with 9 bases that match TRBD1. Germline assignment: CDR1 SGHTA and CDR2 FQGNSA. This CDR3 has 14 residues. Trimming cost V 5 bases and J 6 bases; bases outside gene matches: 5. DNA of the CDR3: TGTGCCAGCAGCCTGGGACAGGGCGGTCAGCCCCAGCATTTT. As protein: CASSLGQGGQPQHF.

This chain joins TRBV3-1 (or the pseudogene TRBV3-2) and TRBJ2-7, with D possibly being TRBD1 (6 bases). The germline V gene has CDR1 LGHDT and CDR2 YNNKEL (reference sequence). Trimming removed 4 bases from V and 3 bases from J, with 16 bases in between. CDR3 length: 15 residues. CDR3 in amino acids: CASSLKSTGFYEQYF. The CDR3 nucleotides read TGTGCCAGCAGCCTCAAATCAACAGGGTTCTACGAGCAGTACTTC.

The chain carries TRBV19 and TRBJ1-1, with D tentatively TRBD1 (5 bases). The germline gives CDR1 LNHDA, CDR2 SQIVND (reference sequence). The CDR3 spans 14 residues. V gave up 0 bases and J gave up 4 bases, with 9 bases separating them. The CDR3 sequence: CASSIERGTTEAFF. For the CDR3, the DNA is TGTGCCAGTAGTATAGAACGGGGGACCACTGAAGCTTTCTTT.

V gene TRBV27 combines with J gene TRBJ2-7; D may be TRBD2 (6 bases). CDR1 and CDR2 (germline): MNHEY, SMNVEV (reference sequence). The CDR3 has 17 amino acids. Trimming took 3 bases from V and 2 from J, leaving 20 bases between them. The DNA of the CDR3 is TGTGCCAGCAGTTTGACATCTCGGGGGTCTCTGACCTACGAGCAGTACTTC. Its translation: CASSLTSRGSLTYEQYF.

This rearrangement joins TRBV19 to TRBJ1-1; unclear D gene. The CDR3 is 14 amino acids. V lost 6 bases and J 4 bases, leaving 15 bases between the germline ends. The germline gives CDR1 LNHDA, CDR2 SQIVND (reference sequence). The CDR3 here is CASSLWARPTEAFF. The CDR3 bases are TGTGCCAGTAGCCTTTGGGCCCGGCCCACTGAAGCTTTCTTT. The full variable domain, completed using reference TRBV19 and TRBJ1-1, is DGGITQSPKYLFRKEGQNVTLSCEQNLNHDAMYWYRQDPGQGLRLIYYSQIVNDFQKGDIAEGYSVSREKKESFPLTVTSAQKNPTAFYLCASSLWARPTEAFFGQGTRLTVV.

The rearrangement uses TRBV11-2 and TRBJ2-1, with D unresolved. Germline CDR1 is SGHAT and CDR2 is FQNNGV. The CDR3 is made up of 16 amino acids. Trimming took 5 bases from V and 0 from J, leaving 14 bases between them. The CDR3 DNA follows: TGTGCCAGCAGCCCCCCCGGAGCTGGCTCCTACAATGAGCAGTTCTTC. Translating gives CASSPPGAGSYNEQFF.

V and J are TRBV7-9 and TRBJ2-7; D gene ambiguous. This CDR3 contains 13 residues. The V gene's germline CDR1 is SEHNR and CDR2 FQNEAQ (reference sequence). V was clipped by 0 bases and J by 6 bases, with 9 bases between them. This chain's CDR3 is CASSLALRGEQYF. For the CDR3, the DNA is TGTGCCAGCAGCTTAGCGCTACGTGGCGAGCAGTACTTC.

J is TRBJ1-1 and V is TRBV5-4, with 8 bases identical to TRBD1. This CDR3 spans 15 amino acids. Germline CDR1 is SGHNT and CDR2 is YYREEE (reference sequence). Trimming cost V 0 bases and J 5 bases; bases outside gene matches: 6. The CDR3 region is CASSLGDRGWTEAFF. CDR3 DNA sequence: TGTGCCAGCAGCTTGGGTGACAGGGGATGGACTGAAGCTTTCTTT.

This CDR3 is CASSPPRGRLNEQYF. CDR3 nucleotides: TGTGCCAGCAGCCCTCCCCGGGGGAGGTTGAACGAGCAGTACTTC. The chain recombines TRBV11-1 with TRBJ2-7; D possibly corresponds to TRBD2 (6 bases). Trimming stripped 5 bases from V and 5 bases from J, with 19 bases between. The V gene's germline CDR1 is SGHAT and CDR2 FQDESV (reference sequence). CDR3 length equals 15 residues.

The rearrangement joins TRBV6-5 to TRBJ1-5; a weak D match, TRBD1 (6 bases). Between the trimmed V and J ends, which lost 4 bases and 0 bases, there was a span of 10 bases. Germline CDR1 MNHEY, CDR2 SVGAGI. CDR3 length equals 15 residues. The CDR3 bases are TGTGCCAGCAGTTTAGGACAGTTTAGCAATCAGCCCCAGCATTTT. Its protein is CASSLGQFSNQPQHF.

There are a few counts of this clone. The chain has TRBV24-1 and TRBJ2-1; D gene unclear. V lost 5 bases, J lost 2 bases, and 15 bases lay in between. The germline V gene encodes CDR1 KGHDR and CDR2 SFDVKD. CDR3 length equals 16 residues. In DNA form, the CDR3 reads TGTGCCACCAGTGGTGAGGCTCAGATCCCCTACAATGAGCAGTTCTTC. Translated, it gives CATSGEAQIPYNEQFF.

The chain recombines TRBV11-3 with TRBJ2-2, with 14 bases matching TRBD2. CDR3 length equals 20 residues. V gave up 0 bases and J gave up 0 bases; unmatched junction bases: 6. From germline, CDR1 is SGHNT and CDR2 YENEEA. CDR3 residues: CASSLEGRLAGGPNTGELFF. The CDR3, as DNA: TGTGCCAGCAGCTTAGAAGGCAGACTAGCGGGGGGGCCGAACACCGGGGAGCTGTTTTTT.

The chain has TRBV29-1 and TRBJ1-1; TRBD1 matches at 12 bases. CDR3 length: 15 residues. Germline loops: CDR1 SQVTM, CDR2 ANQGSEA. V was clipped by 4 bases and J by 4 bases; unmatched bases: 7. The CDR3 region is CSVGGTGGRGTEAFF. CDR3 nucleotide sequence: TGCAGCGTTGGGGGGACAGGGGGCAGGGGCACTGAAGCTTTCTTT.

The gene calls are TRBV7-9 and TRBJ2-7; 7 bases line up with TRBD2. After removal of 3 bases from V and 7 bases from J, the junction contained 3 bases not matched to a gene. CDR3 length equals 12 residues. The germline V gene encodes CDR1 SEHNR and CDR2 FQNEAQ (reference sequence). CDR3 coding DNA: TGTGCCAGCAGCTTGGGAGGGGATGAGCAGTACTTC. Translated: CASSLGGDEQYF.

In this sample, this clone turned up once. This rearrangement joins TRBV6-5 to TRBJ1-3; D is perhaps TRBD1 (5 bases). Trimming took 7 bases from V and 0 from J, leaving 13 bases between them. This CDR3 region has 15 residues. Germline CDR1 is MNHEY and CDR2 is SVGAGI. CDR3 protein: CASTLGGVSGNTIYF. The DNA for the CDR3 is TGTGCCAGCACCTTAGGAGGGGTCTCTGGAAACACCATATATTTT.

V and J are TRBV19 and TRBJ2-2, with D tentatively TRBD1 (5 bases). Germline CDR1 and CDR2: LNHDA and SQIVND (reference sequence). This CDR3 has 14 amino acids. Trimming removed 6 bases from V and 1 base from J, with 9 bases in between. The DNA for the CDR3 is TGTGCCAGTAGCAGGACACTGAACACCGGGGAGCTGTTTTTT. It translates to CASSRTLNTGELFF.

The chain couples TRBV15 to TRBJ1-2; no definite D call. CDR3 size: 13 residues. Deletions cut 0 bases from V and 5 bases from J, with 7 bases between. Germline-derived CDR1 and CDR2 are LNHNV and YYDKDF (reference sequence). The CDR3 nucleotides read TGTGCCACCAGCAGAGAAGACATATATGGCTACACCTTC. Its translation: CATSREDIYGYTF.

This chain links TRBV6-1 with TRBJ2-1; D is possibly TRBD2 (6 bases). The V gene's germline CDR1 is MNHNS and CDR2 SASEGT. CDR3 length: 17 amino acids. Between the trimmed V and J ends, which lost 0 bases and 0 bases, there was a span of 12 bases. The CDR3 region has the DNA TGTGCCAGCAGTGAAGCAGGAGGGAAATACTCCTACAATGAGCAGTTCTTC. Amino acid sequence: CASSEAGGKYSYNEQFF.

The CDR3 region has the DNA TGTGCCAGCAGCTCCACCCCTGGGGTAGCGGGGACCCCTGAACCTCTGGAGACCCAGTACTTC. Amino acids: CASSSTPGVAGTPEPLETQYF. The chain employs TRBV7-3 and TRBJ2-5; TRBD2 matches 8 bases. The CDR3 spans 21 residues. V gave up 4 bases and J gave up 5 bases; unmatched junction bases: 27. Germline assignment: CDR1 SGHTA and CDR2 FQGTGA.

The genes are TRBV2 and TRBJ2-3; tentative D call: TRBD1 (6 bases). Trimming removed 10 bases from V and 2 bases from J, with 10 bases in between. The CDR3 has 12 amino acids. Looked up from germline, CDR1 is SNHLY and CDR2 is FYNNEI. The CDR3 region is CAIGQLTDTQYF. CDR3 in DNA: TGTGCCATAGGACAGCTCACAGATACGCAGTATTTT. Full variable domain (outside the CDR3, taken from reference TRBV2 and TRBJ2-3): EPEVTQTPSHQVTQMGQEVILRCVPISNHLYFYWYRQILGQKVEFLVSFYNNEISEKSEIFDDQFSVERPDGSNFTLKIRSTKLEDSAMYFCAIGQLTDTQYFGPGTRLTVL.